The 27 T cell receptor beta chains below were found in one sample sequenced in a study of T cell therapy after organ transplantation. The antigens for these receptors are not known. The time point denotes: 20-29 weeks after completion of therapy. Using immunoSEQ multiplex PCR, the repertoire was profiled, and TCRdb retains in-frame clones only, with some absent. The sample has about 17,000 clones, about 85% seen once. The starting material was CD8+ T cells from blood, obtained after autologous CMV-specific T cell therapy. The source is a human patient who had received a solid organ transplant and had CMV disease. Some T cells here may be from the graft donor.

The CDR3 DNA reads TGCGCCAGCAGCCAAGTACTCCCGCCCCAGGGGGAAGATGAAAAACTGTTTTTT. Protein: CASSQVLPPQGEDEKLFF. This chain joins TRBV4-3 and TRBJ1-4; 7 positions agree with TRBD1. Germline V gene sequence: CDR1 LGHNA, CDR2 YSLEER. V lost 1 base to trimming and J lost 6 bases; unmatched junction nucleotides: 14. The CDR3 runs to 18 residues.

The gene calls are TRBV5-6 and TRBJ1-1; D is possibly TRBD1 (5 bases). The CDR3 spans 14 residues. Germline V gene lookup returns CDR1 SGHDT and CDR2 YYEEEE. V was shortened by 1 base and J by 5 bases, with 12 bases between the two germline ends. In DNA form, the CDR3 reads TGTGCCAGCAGCTTGCTGGGGGGGGTGACTGAAGCTTTCTTT. Translated: CASSLLGGVTEAFF.

The CDR3 is CAWNLYGTDLNTEAFF. CDR3 bases: TGTGCCTGGAATCTCTATGGTACCGATTTGAACACTGAAGCTTTCTTT. The rearrangement uses TRBV30 and TRBJ1-1; D not certain. This CDR3 region has 16 residues. Germline V lookup: CDR1 GTSNPN, CDR2 SVGIG (reference sequence). V gave up 4 bases and J gave up 0 bases, with 18 bases separating them.

The genes are TRBV7-2 and TRBJ2-1; TRBD2 matches at 7 bases. The ends lost 5 bases at V and 5 bases at J; junction bases unmatched: 12. The CDR3 runs to 16 residues. Germline V gene lookup returns CDR1 SGHTA and CDR2 FQGNSA. The CDR3 sequence: CASSKLAFSADNEQFF. The CDR3 DNA reads TGTGCCAGCAGCAAACTAGCGTTTTCAGCGGACAATGAGCAGTTCTTC.

This clone is labeled medium-sized. The same CDR3 also results from other DNA sequences found in this sample. The rearrangement uses TRBV5-8 and TRBJ1-5, with TRBD1 as a possible D gene (5 bases). This CDR3 has 15 residues. The V gene lost 4 bases and the J gene lost 0 bases, with 11 bases spanning the gap. Germline values: CDR1 SGHTS, CDR2 YDEGEE. The CDR3 is CASSIQGYSNQPQHF. DNA of the CDR3: TGTGCCAGCAGCATCCAGGGCTATAGCAATCAGCCCCAGCATTTT.

This chain uses TRBV5-5 with TRBJ1-5; D call uncertain. CDR1 is SGHKS and CDR2 is YYEKEE in the germline V gene (reference sequence). CDR3 length equals 15 residues. V was pared by 4 bases and J by 0 bases, with 11 bases between. DNA of the CDR3: TGTGCCAGCAGCAAGGACGGAATTAGCAATCAGCCCCAGCATTTT. Protein product: CASSKDGISNQPQHF.

This rearrangement joins TRBV4-2 to TRBJ2-7; 7 nucleotides match TRBD1. This CDR3 contains 13 residues. V gave up 4 bases and J gave up 3 bases; unmatched junction bases: 3. CDR1 is LGHNA and CDR2 is YNFKEQ in the germline V gene. CDR3 sequence reads: CASSPGTDYEQYF. The CDR3 DNA sequence: TGTGCCAGCAGCCCCGGGACAGACTACGAGCAGTACTTC.

The rearrangement joins TRBV15 to TRBJ1-1, with a weak D call TRBD1 (6 bases). The CDR3 contains 13 residues. The germline V gene encodes CDR1 LNHNV and CDR2 YYDKDF (reference sequence). The ends were cut back, 5 bases at V and 3 bases at J, with 10 bases in the middle. The CDR3 bases are TGTGCCACCAGCCACAGGGAAGACACTGAAGCTTTCTTT. Translation: CATSHREDTEAFF.

V gene TRBV15 combines with J gene TRBJ1-1, with TRBD1 identical over 9 bases. The V and J ends lost 3 bases and 8 bases, in that order; junction bases with no gene match: 7. The CDR3 consists of 14 residues. CDR1 is LNHNV and CDR2 is YYDKDF in the germline V gene (reference sequence). CDR3 protein: CATSRRGQGPEAFF. The CDR3 DNA reads as TGTGCCACCAGCAGGAGGGGACAGGGCCCCGAAGCTTTCTTT.

In its sample, this clone ranks as medium-sized. The sample carries other DNA sequences with the same CDR3. The chain couples TRBV5-6 to TRBJ1-1; D may be TRBD1 (6 bases). Germline CDR1 is SGHDT and CDR2 is YYEEEE. The CDR3 spans 15 residues. Trimming stripped 1 base from V and 0 bases from J, with 10 bases between. The CDR3 is CASSLIGQLNTEAFF. The CDR3, as DNA: TGTGCCAGCAGCTTGATCGGACAGCTGAACACTGAAGCTTTCTTT.

This clone is termed medium-sized (0.01 to 0.1%). The chain recombines TRBV27 with TRBJ2-7; TRBD1 is a possible D gene (5 bases). CDR1 MNHEY and CDR2 SMNVEV come from the germline V gene (reference sequence). V lost 10 bases to trimming and J lost 1 base, with 14 bases between them. CDR3 length equals 13 residues. The CDR3 bases are TGTGCCACCAAAGAGGACAATTCCTACGAGCAGTACTTC. Its protein is CATKEDNSYEQYF.

The V gene is TRBV6-1, the J gene TRBJ2-7; tentative D call: TRBD2 (6 bases). The germline V gene encodes CDR1 MNHNS and CDR2 SASEGT. The CDR3 runs 14 residues. Trimming took 2 bases from V and 4 from J, leaving 12 bases between them. This CDR3 reads CASSEWGGGYEQYF. The CDR3 nucleotides are TGTGCCAGCAGTGAATGGGGAGGAGGGTACGAGCAGTACTTC.

This chain connects TRBV6-6 to TRBJ1-2; D is unresolved. V lost 0 bases, J lost 3 bases, and 11 bases lay in between. The germline V gene encodes CDR1 MNHNY and CDR2 SVGAGI (reference sequence). The CDR3 loop spans 15 amino acids. The CDR3 DNA is TGTGCCAGCAGTTACTCGATTACAGAGGACTATGGCTACACCTTC. Translated, it gives CASSYSITEDYGYTF.

The chain couples TRBV5-6 to TRBJ1-5; no firm D call. Per germline, CDR1 SGHDT and CDR2 YYEEEE. The V gene lost 3 bases and the J gene lost 4 bases, with 5 bases spanning the gap. The CDR3 contains 12 residues. The CDR3 DNA sequence: TGTGCCAGCAGCTCAGTAAATCAGCCCCAGCATTTT. Protein: CASSSVNQPQHF.

CDR3 in DNA: TGTGCCATCAGTGAGTCGTCAGGGGGGGAAACAGATACGCAGTATTTT. Translated: CAISESSGGETDTQYF. J is TRBJ2-3 and V is TRBV10-3, with D perhaps TRBD1 or TRBD2 (7 bases each). Germline V gene lookup returns CDR1 ENHRY and CDR2 SYGVKD. V was cut by 0 bases and J by 3 bases, with 13 bases left in between. The CDR3 is 16 residues long.

In this sample, this clone turned up once. V gene TRBV19 combines with J gene TRBJ2-7; D may be TRBD1 (7 bases). Germline V gives CDR1 LNHDA, CDR2 SQIVND (reference sequence). Trimming stripped 5 bases from V and 1 base from J, with 21 bases between. The CDR3 sequence is 17 residues long. The CDR3: CASSFELRQGLSYEQYF. The DNA of the CDR3 is TGTGCCAGTAGTTTCGAGCTAAGACAGGGACTTTCCTACGAGCAGTACTTC.

The chain joins TRBV27 to TRBJ2-7; 8 bases are shared with TRBD1. CDR3 length equals 14 residues. J gave up 1 base and V 5 bases, and 4 bases lay outside the gene matches. Germline assignment: CDR1 MNHEY and CDR2 SMNVEV (reference sequence). CDR3 loop: CASSAGQASYEQYF. Written as DNA, the CDR3 is TGTGCCAGCAGTGCGGGACAGGCATCCTACGAGCAGTACTTC.

The rearrangement uses TRBV10-2 and TRBJ2-3; 9 bases map to TRBD2. V dropped 4 bases and J dropped 4; count of bases not matched to a gene: 9. The germline V gene has CDR1 WSHSY and CDR2 SAAADI. CDR3 length: 16 residues. The CDR3 reads CASSVYRGRVSDTQYF. Here the CDR3 DNA reads TGCGCCAGCAGTGTCTACCGCGGGAGGGTTTCAGATACGCAGTATTTT.

Comment on this clone: The sample contains more than one DNA sequence encoding this CDR3. The chain is built from TRBV25-1 and TRBJ1-1; D possibly corresponds to TRBD1 (5 bases). From germline, CDR1 is MGHDK and CDR2 SYGVNS. The V end lost 1 base, the J end lost 4 bases, and 10 bases lay between the germline ends. CDR3 length: 14 amino acids. The CDR3 nucleotides are TGTGCCAGCAGTGAATCGGGCAGGGCCACTGAAGCTTTCTTT. As protein: CASSESGRATEAFF.

V usage is TRBV27 and J usage is TRBJ1-1; weak D call: TRBD1 (5 bases). Germline V gene lookup returns CDR1 MNHEY and CDR2 SMNVEV (reference sequence). This CDR3 has 14 amino acids. The V end was cut by 2 bases, the J end by 4 bases, with 11 bases between. The CDR3 sequence is CASSLGVGGTEAFF. CDR3 DNA sequence: TGTGCCAGCAGTTTAGGGGTGGGGGGCACTGAAGCTTTCTTT.

This clone has only a few counts. This CDR3 is CASSPTGASYEQYF. The DNA for the CDR3 is TGTGCCAGCAGTCCAACCGGGGCCTCCTACGAGCAGTACTTC. This sequence joins TRBV6-1 and TRBJ2-7; tentatively, D is TRBD1 or TRBD2 (5 bases each). V lost 5 bases and J 0 bases, leaving 11 bases between the germline ends. This CDR3 spans 14 amino acids. Germline lookup yields CDR1 MNHNS and CDR2 SASEGT.

This clone was observed a handful of times. The chain joins TRBV10-2 to TRBJ1-1; D is uncertain. Between the trimmed V and J ends, which lost 2 bases and 3 bases, there was a span of 10 bases. Looked up from germline, CDR1 is WSHSY and CDR2 is SAAADI. This CDR3 is built from 14 residues. CDR3 loop: CASSEAHQDTEAFF. The DNA of the CDR3 is TGCGCCAGCAGTGAGGCACATCAGGACACTGAAGCTTTCTTT.

This clone appeared a single time. The genes are TRBV27 and TRBJ2-3; 9 nucleotides match TRBD2. The V and J ends lost 2 bases and 2 bases, in that order; junction bases with no gene match: 11. CDR1 MNHEY and CDR2 SMNVEV come from the germline V gene (reference sequence). The CDR3 extends over 18 amino acids. CDR3: CASSLSTTSGGFTDTQYF. In DNA, the CDR3 is TGTGCCAGCAGTTTAAGTACGACTAGCGGAGGGTTCACAGATACGCAGTATTTT.

In its sample, this clone was seen once. This chain uses TRBV27 with TRBJ2-3; D tentatively fits TRBD1 or TRBD2 (5 bases each). Trimming removed 3 bases from V and 6 bases from J, with 16 bases in between. The CDR3 has 15 amino acids. Germline assignment: CDR1 MNHEY and CDR2 SMNVEV (reference sequence). CDR3 sequence: CASSFLGGFGDTQYF. In DNA, the CDR3 is TGTGCCAGCAGTTTTCTTGGGGGATTTGGGGATACGCAGTATTTT.

J is TRBJ2-3 and V is TRBV27, with 8 bases matching TRBD2. Germline V gene sequence: CDR1 MNHEY, CDR2 SMNVEV (reference sequence). V lost 2 bases and J lost 2; bases outside the gene matches: 15. The CDR3 covers 19 residues. The CDR3 sequence: CASSLDHRVAGPDTDTQYF. The CDR3 nucleotides read TGTGCCAGCAGTTTAGACCATCGTGTAGCGGGGCCCGACACAGATACGCAGTATTTT.

This rearrangement joins TRBV4-1 to TRBJ2-3; D not certain. V gave up 3 bases and J gave up 0 bases, with 7 bases separating them. CDR3 length equals 14 residues. The germline gives CDR1 MGHRA, CDR2 YSYEKL. The CDR3 sequence: CASSQYPSTDTQYF. CDR3 DNA: TGCGCCAGCAGCCAGTATCCTAGCACAGATACGCAGTATTTT.

The chain couples TRBV2 to TRBJ2-1; 7 bases match TRBD2. CDR1 is SNHLY and CDR2 is FYNNEI in the germline V gene. V lost 3 bases and J lost 4; bases outside the gene matches: 6. The CDR3 runs 15 residues. CDR3 in amino acids: CASSDDGGTYNEQFF. Written as DNA, the CDR3 is TGTGCCAGCAGTGACGACGGGGGGACTTACAATGAGCAGTTCTTC. The full variable domain, with the rest looked up from reference TRBV2 and TRBJ2-1, is EPEVTQTPSHQVTQMGQEVILRCVPISNHLYFYWYRQILGQKVEFLVSFYNNEISEKSEIFDDQFSVERPDGSNFTLKIRSTKLEDSAMYFCASSDDGGTYNEQFFGPGTRLTVL.